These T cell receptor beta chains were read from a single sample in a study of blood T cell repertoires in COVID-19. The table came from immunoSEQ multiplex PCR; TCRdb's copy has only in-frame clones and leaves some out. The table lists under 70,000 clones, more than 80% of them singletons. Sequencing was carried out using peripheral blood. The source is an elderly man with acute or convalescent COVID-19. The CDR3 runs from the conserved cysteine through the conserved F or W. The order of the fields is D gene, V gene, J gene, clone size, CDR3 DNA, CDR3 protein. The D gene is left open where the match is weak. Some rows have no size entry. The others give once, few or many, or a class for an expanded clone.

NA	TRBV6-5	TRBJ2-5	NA	TGTGCCAGCAGTTACCTTCACAGGGAGGGAGAGACCCAGTACTTC	CASSYLHREGETQYF
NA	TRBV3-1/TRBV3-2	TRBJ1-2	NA	TGTGCCAGCAGCCAAGGCGGAGGGCGCGATGGCTACACCTTC	CASSQGGGRDGYTF
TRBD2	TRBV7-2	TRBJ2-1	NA	TGTGCCAGCAGCTTCGCGGGGGGAACTTACAATGAGCAGTTCTTC	CASSFAGGTYNEQFF
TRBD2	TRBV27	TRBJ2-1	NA	TGTGCCAGCAGTCCACTCTTTACTAGCGGGGTGGGGAATGAGCAGTTCTTC	CASSPLFTSGVGNEQFF
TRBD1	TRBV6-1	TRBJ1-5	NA	TGTGCCAGCAGTGATACCCCGACAGGGATTAGCAATCAGCCCCAGCATTTT	CASSDTPTGISNQPQHF
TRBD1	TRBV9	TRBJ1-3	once	TGTGCCAGCAGCGTAACAGGGGGTAGCGGAAACACCATATATTTT	CASSVTGGSGNTIYF
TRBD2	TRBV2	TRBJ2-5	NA	TGTGCCAGCAGCGGGACTAGTACCCAAGAGACCCAGTACTTC	CASSGTSTQETQYF
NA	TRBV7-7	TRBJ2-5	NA	TGTGCTAGCAGCTTAACGGACGGGGGAGGAGAGACCCAGTACTTC	CASSLTDGGGETQYF
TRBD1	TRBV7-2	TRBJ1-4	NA	TGTGCCAGCAGCTTTTCAGGGGGTCGTGAAAAACTGTTTTTT	CASSFSGGREKLFF
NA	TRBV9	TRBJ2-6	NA	TGTGCCAGCAGGAGGTCTGGGGCCAACGTCCTGACTTTC	CASRRSGANVLTF
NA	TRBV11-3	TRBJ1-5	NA	TGTGCCAGCAGCCCCGCGGGCGGTCGACCTGATCAGCCCCAGCATTTT	CASSPAGGRPDQPQHF
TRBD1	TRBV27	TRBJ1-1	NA	TGTGCCAGCAGTTCGAGGACAGGGGGGCTCACTGAAGCTTTCTTT	CASSSRTGGLTEAFF
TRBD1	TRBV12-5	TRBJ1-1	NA	TGTGCTAGTGGTTTGCCCGACAGGGATGAAGCTTTCTTT	CASGLPDRDEAFF
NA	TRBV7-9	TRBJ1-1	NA	TGTGCCAGCAGCTTAGACAGGGCAGCCACTGAAGCTTTCTTT	CASSLDRAATEAFF
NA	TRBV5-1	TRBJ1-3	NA	TGCGCCAGCAGCCAAGACAGCTCTGGAAACACCATATATTTT	CASSQDSSGNTIYF
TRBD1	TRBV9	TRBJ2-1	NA	TGTGCCAGCAGCGCCGGGACAGGGGGTTTGTATGAGCAGTTCTTC	CASSAGTGGLYEQFF
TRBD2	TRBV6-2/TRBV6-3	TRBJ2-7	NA	TGTGCCAGCAGTTACCCGGGAGGGGTGCAGGACTCCTACGAGCAGTACTTC	CASSYPGGVQDSYEQYF
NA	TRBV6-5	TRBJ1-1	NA	TGTGCCAGCACTACGCTGGGAGGAACTGAAGCTTTCTTT	CASTTLGGTEAFF
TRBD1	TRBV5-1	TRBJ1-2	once	TGCGCCAGCAGCCCCGGACAGGAAAGTTATGGCTACACCTTC	CASSPGQESYGYTF
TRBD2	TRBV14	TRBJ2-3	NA	TGTGCCAGCAGCCGCCTAGGCGGGACTAGCTCCACAGATACGCAGTATTTT	CASSRLGGTSSTDTQYF
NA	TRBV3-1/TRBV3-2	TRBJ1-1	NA	TGTGCCAGCAGCCAGGGACTCGCGAACACTGAAGCTTTCTTT	CASSQGLANTEAFF
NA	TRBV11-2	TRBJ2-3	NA	TGTGCCAGCAGCTTTATTGAGGATACGCAGTATTTT	CASSFIEDTQYF
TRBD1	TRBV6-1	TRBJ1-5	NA	TGTGCCAGCAGTGAATTTTTATTTGGGACAGCTTTTCAGCCCCAGCATTTT	CASSEFLFGTAFQPQHF
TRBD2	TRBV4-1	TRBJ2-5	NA	TGCGCCAGCAGCCAAGATAGTACTAGCGTTGGTCAAGAGACCCAGTACTTC	CASSQDSTSVGQETQYF
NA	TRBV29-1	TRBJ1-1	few	TGCAGCGTTGAAGAGGGCATGGGCACTGAAGCTTTCTTT	CSVEEGMGTEAFF
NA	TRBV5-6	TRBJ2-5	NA	TGTGCCAGCAGCTTGCCGAGTATGGAGACCCAGTACTTC	CASSLPSMETQYF
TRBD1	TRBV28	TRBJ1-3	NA	TGTGCCAGCAGTCCGACAGGGTATAGATCTGGAAACACCATATATTTT	CASSPTGYRSGNTIYF
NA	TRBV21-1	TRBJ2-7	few	TGTGCCAGCAGCAAAGTATCGGGACAGCCTCCCTACGAGCAGTACTTC	CASSKVSGQPPYEQYF
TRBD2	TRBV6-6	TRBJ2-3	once	TGTGCCAGCAGCTTTAGCGGGGACGAGGGTACGCAGTATTTT	CASSFSGDEGTQYF
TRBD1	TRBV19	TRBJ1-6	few	TGTGCCAGTAGTATTGGGTCAGGGGGCGCGAATTCACCCCTCCACTTT	CASSIGSGGANSPLHF
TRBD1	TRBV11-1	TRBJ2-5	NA	TGTGCCAGCAGCTCTCCGGGACAGGGGATCGGGGAGACCCAGTACTTC	CASSSPGQGIGETQYF
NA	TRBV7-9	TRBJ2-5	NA	TGTGCCAGCAGCTTAGACGGGAAAGGGGGATTTGAGACCCAGTACTTC	CASSLDGKGGFETQYF
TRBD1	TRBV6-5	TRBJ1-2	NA	TGTGCCAGCAGTTACTTGGGGACAGGGGTGGACTATGGCTACACCTTC	CASSYLGTGVDYGYTF
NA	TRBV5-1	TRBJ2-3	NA	TGCGCCAGCAGCTTCAGGGCTGGCGATACGCAGTATTTT	CASSFRAGDTQYF
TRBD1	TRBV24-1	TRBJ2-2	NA	TGTGCCACCAGTGGTGACAGGGGGCAGTTTTACACCGGGGAGCTGTTTTTT	CATSGDRGQFYTGELFF
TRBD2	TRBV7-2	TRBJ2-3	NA	TGTGCCAGCAGCTCGATAGCGGGGGGGTGGGCAGATACGCAGTATTTT	CASSSIAGGWADTQYF
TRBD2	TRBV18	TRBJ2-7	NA	TGTGCCAGCTCACCACCAAGTGGGGGGGGGAGCCCCTACGAGCAGTACTTC	CASSPPSGGGSPYEQYF
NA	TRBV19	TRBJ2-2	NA	TGTGCCAGTAGTGGCTCTCTCACCGGGGAGCTGTTTTTT	CASSGSLTGELFF
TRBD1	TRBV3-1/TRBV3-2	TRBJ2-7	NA	TGTGCCAGCGGACAGGGGGCGCGAGAGCAGTACTTC	CASGQGAREQYF
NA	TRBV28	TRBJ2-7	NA	TGTGCCAGCAGTTTAGGCGGGGTACCCTACGAGCAGTACTTC	CASSLGGVPYEQYF
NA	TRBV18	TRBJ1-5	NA	TGTGCCAGCTCACCGGACACTAGCAATCAGCCCCAGCATTTT	CASSPDTSNQPQHF
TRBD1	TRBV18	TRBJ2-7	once	TGTGCCAGCTCACAGGACAGGGTGGACAACGAGCAGTACTTC	CASSQDRVDNEQYF
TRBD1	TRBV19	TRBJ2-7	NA	TGTGCCAGTAGTGACCTCCCCGGGACAGGGAACGAGCAGTACTTC	CASSDLPGTGNEQYF
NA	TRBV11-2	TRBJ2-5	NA	TGTGCCAGCAGCTTAGGCGGGACCATTCAAGAGACCCAGTACTTC	CASSLGGTIQETQYF
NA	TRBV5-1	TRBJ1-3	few	TGCGCCAGCAGCTTGGAAGGGGGATCTGGAAACACCATATATTTT	CASSLEGGSGNTIYF
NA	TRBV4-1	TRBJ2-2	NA	TGCGCCAGCAGCCAGGCCGGACAGCAGAACACCGGGGAGCTGTTTTTT	CASSQAGQQNTGELFF
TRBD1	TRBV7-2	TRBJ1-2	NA	TGTGCCAGCAGCCCCCTGGGACAGGGGAAAGCGAGCTACACCTTC	CASSPLGQGKASYTF
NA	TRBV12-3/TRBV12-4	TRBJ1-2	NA	TGTGCCAGCAGTTTCGGGGAAGGATTTGGCTACACCTTC	CASSFGEGFGYTF
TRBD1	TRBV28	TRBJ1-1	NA	TGTGCCAGCAGCCGAATGGGGACAGGGGGGCTCACTGAAGCTTTCTTT	CASSRMGTGGLTEAFF
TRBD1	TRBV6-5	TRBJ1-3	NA	TGTGCCAGCAGTTACCGACAGGGTTGGCGTGGAAACACCATATATTTT	CASSYRQGWRGNTIYF
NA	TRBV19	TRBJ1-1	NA	TGTGCCAGTAGTATGGGAGGGGTGCTCTTGAACACTGAAGCTTTCTTT	CASSMGGVLLNTEAFF
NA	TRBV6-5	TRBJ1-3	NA	TGTGCCAGCAGTTACTCCCTTGACAGAAACACCATATATTTT	CASSYSLDRNTIYF